The clone carrying this TCR beta chain turned up a few times. Per the study methods: Cell counts per sample came from amplifying reference gene primers. Assay used: immunoSEQ multiplex PCR; TCRdb lists only in-frame clones, some missing. That table furnishes V, J and clone size, whereas the DNA furnished D and trimming. In the table there are about 130,000 clones, about 86% of which are singletons. This sample was included in a study of blood T cell repertoires in COVID-19. Overall study context: From T cells, B-cell-depleted T cells, or PBMCs came the material, which was cDNA or gDNA.

V was pared by 4 bases and J by 4 bases, with 11 bases of the junction left unmatched. Germline values: CDR1 MNHEY, CDR2 SVGAGI. The CDR3 runs 16 residues. Participants were aged 18 to 89 years, lived in about 26 US areas, and enrolled virtually. The clonotype was recovered from a man aged 50-59 years who had recovered from COVID-19. The rearrangement uses TRBV6-5 and TRBJ2-7; 9 bases are shared with TRBD1. The source material was PBMCs or T cells enriched from blood (not recorded which). The DNA of the CDR3 is TGTGCCAGCAGTTCCCCAATGGGCGGACAGGGGTACGAGCAGTACTTC. Its translation is CASSSPMGGQGYEQYF.